This T cell receptor beta chain stems from a study of beta chain features in type 1 diabetes (dated by TCRdb to between 2017 and 2018). Study-level background: Mean age, gender distribution, total cell number and subset yield were not different between patients and healthy donors. A total of about 100,000,000 sorted cells were examined across all samples, and RNA yield correlated strongly with the number of cells per subset. The study compared the TCRB repertoires of sorted circulating CD4+ T cell subsets in recently diagnosed type 1 diabetes patients with those in matched healthy donors. Regulatory and stem cell-like memory subsets were obtained from only 8 patients and about eight healthy donors, while naive and central memory subsets were obtained from all 30 or so donors.

The V and J ends are trimmed by 4 bases and 2 bases, leaving 14 bases between them. CDR1 and CDR2 were assigned from the germline V gene (reference sequence) as MNHNY and SVGAGI. The CDR3 goes from the cysteine to the phenylalanine over 15 residues. The retained sequence is limited to the CDR3, 45 bases, with the frame set at the first base. To note about this clone: The antigen it recognizes is unknown. No base quality values were provided; no much bigger clone lies one nucleotide off.

The High Capacity cDNA Reverse Transcription Kit was used to reverse transcribe all of the isolated RNA, meaning that expressed TCRB transcripts were what got sequenced. Naive, central memory and regulatory T cell samples underwent deep immunoSEQ sequencing, averaging around 4 million total reads per sample. Sorted cells were lysed in RLT buffer and RNA was extracted with DNase-treated RNeasy Micro or Mini kits, depending on cell number. Each cell subset was processed on its own to prevent cross-contamination, while patient and healthy donor samples were processed together. Using the immunoSEQ multiplex PCR, TCRB sequences were amplified from cDNA into 87-bp fragments spanning the CDR3 region. Sequencing of the amplicons was done on the Illumina HiSeq platform. The original methods were these. Synthetic template baselines were used to correct PCR bias computationally, reads within Hamming distance 2 were collapsed, and singletons that could not be merged were discarded. By aligning reads against IMGT, V, D and J genes, CDR3 length, and insertions or deletions at six rearrangement sites were assigned. Within each subset, clonotype counts were normalized to sorted cell number, after which true diversity and Gini coefficients were computed with the tcR R package. Repertoire sharing was quantified using the overlap coefficient calculated on TCRB nucleotide sequences. The table was pulled from immuneACCESS by TCRdb, which kept in-frame rearrangements only. Such tables lose some clones; where checked, under half of the loss comes from unresolved V genes, and the rest has no known cause. V, J and clone size reflect that table, while D and trimming were determined from the DNA. The sample includes tens of thousands of clones, with approximately 59% observed a single time. About 2% of the sample lies in the top ten.

Broader findings and caveats from the paper: The naive, central memory and regulatory TCRB repertoires appeared to resemble one another more closely among patients than among healthy donors. Because cDNA was sequenced instead of genomic DNA, activated cells with high expression could be over-represented, although the groups did not differ in activation or CD3 levels. A moderate but significant shortening of TCRB CDR3 length was observed in type 1 diabetes patients in all four CD4+ subsets. HLA sub-analyses involved small numbers of individuals, so any influence of HLA type on TCRB rearrangement remained unresolved. At VDJ recombination sites, type 1 diabetes patients had fewer insertions and more deleted nucleotides, which implies abnormalities in thymic rearrangement. PCR might favor shorter templates, but patient and control samples were amplified and corrected together, so any skew would affect both groups equally.

Each donor gave one peripheral blood draw, averaging approximately 120 mL, which was collected into heparinised tubes. Using a panel that included CD45RO, CCR7, CD25, CD127, CD95 and CD27, naive, central memory, regulatory and stem cell-like memory CD4+ T cells were sorted on a BD FACSAria II. A purity above 98% was achieved for all sorted populations. PBMCs were isolated right away by Lymphoprep density gradient centrifugation and were stained directly, without culture. Samples were stained and sorted in pairs, with one healthy donor and one patient per experiment, so that batch effects were minimized.

Recombination linked TRBV6-6 to TRBJ1-2; TRBD1 is perhaps the D gene, given 6 matching bases. The receptor was derived from a woman in her late teens or twenties in good health. The sequenced material came from Tregs from blood. The sample's cell subset or site, from its label and the paper: regulatory CD4+ T cells. Read as DNA, the sequence is TGTGCCAGCAGTTCCGCCACAGGGAGCAACTATGGCTACACCTTC. This sequence encodes CASSSATGSNYGYTF.